Sequencing of this T cell receptor (beta chain) was carried out in a study of blood T cells in healthy people across ages. For the second PCR, which ran for about 6 to 12 cycles, a sample-barcoded 5' primer and a J-beta primer mix were used. TCRdb used MiXCR to reprocess the 5' RACE reads, holding one entry per CDR3 protein. Of around 690,000 distinct CDR3 sequences listed, roughly 53% are singletons. Total RNA amounts of at least 5.5 micrograms were extracted per sample. Findings of the study overall: Higher diversity and more naive CD4+ cells were features of long-lived donors, compared to aged donors.

Points on this clonotype: Antigen specificity is unknown.

This CDR3 is 15 amino acids long. Germline V gives CDR1 MDHEN, CDR2 SYDVKM. J lost 8 bases, V lost 3 bases, and 11 bases had no gene match. Input material: blood. The TCR sequence derives from a man aged 60-69 years in good health. J is TRBJ1-2 and V is TRBV28; 8 bases fit TRBD1. CDR3 sequence: CASSFRTGRNGGYTF. In DNA form, the CDR3 reads TGTGCCAGCAGTTTCCGGACAGGGAGAAATGGAGGCTACACCTTC.